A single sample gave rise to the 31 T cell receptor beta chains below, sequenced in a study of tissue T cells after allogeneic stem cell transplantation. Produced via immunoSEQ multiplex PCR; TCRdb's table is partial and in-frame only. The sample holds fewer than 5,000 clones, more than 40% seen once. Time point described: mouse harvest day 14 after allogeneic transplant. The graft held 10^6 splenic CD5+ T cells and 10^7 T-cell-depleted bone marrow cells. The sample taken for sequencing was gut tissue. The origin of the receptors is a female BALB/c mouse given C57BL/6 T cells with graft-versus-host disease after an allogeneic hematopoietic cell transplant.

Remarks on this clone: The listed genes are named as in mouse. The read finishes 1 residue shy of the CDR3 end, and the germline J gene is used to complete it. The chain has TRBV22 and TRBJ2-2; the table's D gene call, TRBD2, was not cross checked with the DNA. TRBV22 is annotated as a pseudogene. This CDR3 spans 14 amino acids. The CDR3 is CASSGGADTGQLYF. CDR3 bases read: TGTGCCAGCAGTGGGGGGGCTGACACCGGGCAGCTCTAC.

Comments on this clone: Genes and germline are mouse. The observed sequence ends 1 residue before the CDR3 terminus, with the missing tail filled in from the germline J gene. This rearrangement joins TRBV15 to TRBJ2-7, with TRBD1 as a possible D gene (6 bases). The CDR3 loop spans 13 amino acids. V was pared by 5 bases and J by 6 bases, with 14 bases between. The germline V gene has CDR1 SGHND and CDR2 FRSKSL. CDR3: CASSPTGWGEQYF. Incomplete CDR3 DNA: TGTGCCAGCAGTCCTACAGGGTGGGGTGAACAGTAC. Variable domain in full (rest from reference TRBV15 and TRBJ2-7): DAGVTQTPRHEVAEKGQTIILKCEPVSGHNDLFWYRQTKIQGLELLSYFRSKSLMEDGGAFKDRFKAEMLNSSFSTLKIQPTEPKDSAVYLCASSPTGWGEQYFGPGTRLTVL.

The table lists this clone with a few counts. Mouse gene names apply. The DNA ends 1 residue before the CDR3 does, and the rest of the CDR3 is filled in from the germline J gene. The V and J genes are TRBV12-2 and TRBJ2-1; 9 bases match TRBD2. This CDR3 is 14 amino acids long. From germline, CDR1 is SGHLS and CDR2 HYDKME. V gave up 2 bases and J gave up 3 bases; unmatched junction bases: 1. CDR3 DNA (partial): TGTGCCAGCTCTCGACTGGGGGTCTATGCTGAGCAGTTC. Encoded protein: CASSRLGVYAEQF. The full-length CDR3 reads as CASSRLGVYAEQFF.

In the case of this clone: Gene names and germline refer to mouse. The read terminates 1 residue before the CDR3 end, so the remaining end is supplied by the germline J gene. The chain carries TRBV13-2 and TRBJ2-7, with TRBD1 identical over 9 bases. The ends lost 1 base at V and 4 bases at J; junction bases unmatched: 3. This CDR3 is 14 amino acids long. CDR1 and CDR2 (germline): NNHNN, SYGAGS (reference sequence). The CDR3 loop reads CASGDRQGDYEQYF. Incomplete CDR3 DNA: TGTGCCAGCGGTGATCGACAGGGGGATTATGAACAGTAC.

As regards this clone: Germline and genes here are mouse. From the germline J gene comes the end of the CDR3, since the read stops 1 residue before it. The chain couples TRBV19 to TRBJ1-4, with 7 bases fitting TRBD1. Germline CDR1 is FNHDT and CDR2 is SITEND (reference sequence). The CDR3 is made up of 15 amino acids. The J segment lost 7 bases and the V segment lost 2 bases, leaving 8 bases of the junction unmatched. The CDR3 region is CASSIRDSRGERLFF. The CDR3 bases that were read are TGTGCCAGCAGTATCAGGGACAGCAGGGGCGAAAGATTATTT.

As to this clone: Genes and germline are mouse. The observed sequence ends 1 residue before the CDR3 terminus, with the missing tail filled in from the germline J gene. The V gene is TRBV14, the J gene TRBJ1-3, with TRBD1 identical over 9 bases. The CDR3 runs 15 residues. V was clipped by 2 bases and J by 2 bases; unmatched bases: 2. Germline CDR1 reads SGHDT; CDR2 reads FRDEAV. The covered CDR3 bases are TGTGCCAGCAGTTTGGGACAGGGTACTGGAAATACGCTCTAT. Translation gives CASSLGQGTGNTLY. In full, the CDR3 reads CASSLGQGTGNTLYF.

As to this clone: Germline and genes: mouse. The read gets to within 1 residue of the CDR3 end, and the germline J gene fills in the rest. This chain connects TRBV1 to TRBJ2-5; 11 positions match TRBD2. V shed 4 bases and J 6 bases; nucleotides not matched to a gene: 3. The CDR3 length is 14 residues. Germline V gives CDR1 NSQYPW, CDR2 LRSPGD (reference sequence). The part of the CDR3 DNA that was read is TGCACCTGCAGTGACTGGGGGGGCGGGGACACCCAGTAC. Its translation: CTCSDWGGGDTQY. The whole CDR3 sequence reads CTCSDWGGGDTQYF.

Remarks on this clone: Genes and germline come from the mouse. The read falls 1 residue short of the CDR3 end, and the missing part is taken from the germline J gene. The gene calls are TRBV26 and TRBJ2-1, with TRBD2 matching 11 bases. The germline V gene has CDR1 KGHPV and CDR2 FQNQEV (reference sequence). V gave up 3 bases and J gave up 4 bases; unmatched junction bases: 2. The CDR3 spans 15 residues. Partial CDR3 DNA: TGTGCCAGCAGTCTAGACTGGGGGGGGTATGCTGAGCAGTTC. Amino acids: CASSLDWGGYAEQF. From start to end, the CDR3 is CASSLDWGGYAEQFF.

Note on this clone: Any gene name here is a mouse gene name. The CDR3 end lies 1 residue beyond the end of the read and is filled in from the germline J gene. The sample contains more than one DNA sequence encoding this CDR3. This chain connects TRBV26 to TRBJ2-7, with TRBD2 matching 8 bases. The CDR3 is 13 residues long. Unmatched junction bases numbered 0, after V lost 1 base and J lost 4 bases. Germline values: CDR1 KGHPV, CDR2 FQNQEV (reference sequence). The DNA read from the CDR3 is TGTGCCAGCAGTCTGTTGGGGGGGTATGAACAGTAC. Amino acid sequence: CASSLLGGYEQY. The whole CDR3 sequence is CASSLLGGYEQYF.

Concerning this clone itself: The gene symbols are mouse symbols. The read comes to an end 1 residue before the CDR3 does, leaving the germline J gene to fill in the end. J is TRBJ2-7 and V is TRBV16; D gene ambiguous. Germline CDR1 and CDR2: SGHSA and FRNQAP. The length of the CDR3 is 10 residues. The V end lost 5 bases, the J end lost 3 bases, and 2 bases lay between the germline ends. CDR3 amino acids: CASSDYEQYF. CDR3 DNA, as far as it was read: TGTGCAAGCAGCGACTATGAACAGTAC.

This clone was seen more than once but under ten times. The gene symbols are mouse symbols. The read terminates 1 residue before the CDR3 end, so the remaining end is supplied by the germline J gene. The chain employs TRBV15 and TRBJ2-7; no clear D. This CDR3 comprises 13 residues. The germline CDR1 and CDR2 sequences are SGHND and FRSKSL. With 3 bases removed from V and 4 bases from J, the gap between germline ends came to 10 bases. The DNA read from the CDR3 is TGTGCCAGCAGTTTTGGTGGGTCGTATGAACAGTAC. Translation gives CASSFGGSYEQY. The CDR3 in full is CASSFGGSYEQYF. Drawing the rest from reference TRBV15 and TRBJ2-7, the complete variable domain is DAGVTQTPRHEVAEKGQTIILKCEPVSGHNDLFWYRQTKIQGLELLSYFRSKSLMEDGGAFKDRFKAEMLNSSFSTLKIQPTEPKDSAVYLCASSFGGSYEQYFGPGTRLTVL.

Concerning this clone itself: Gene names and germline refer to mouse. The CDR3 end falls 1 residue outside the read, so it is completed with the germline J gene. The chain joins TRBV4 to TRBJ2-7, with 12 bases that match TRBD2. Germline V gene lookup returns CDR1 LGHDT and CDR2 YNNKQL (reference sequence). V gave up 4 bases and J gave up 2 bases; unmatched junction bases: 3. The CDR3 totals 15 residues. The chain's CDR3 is CASSLRTGGAYEQYF. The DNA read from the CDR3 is TGTGCCAGCAGCTTACGGACTGGGGGGGCCTATGAACAGTAC.

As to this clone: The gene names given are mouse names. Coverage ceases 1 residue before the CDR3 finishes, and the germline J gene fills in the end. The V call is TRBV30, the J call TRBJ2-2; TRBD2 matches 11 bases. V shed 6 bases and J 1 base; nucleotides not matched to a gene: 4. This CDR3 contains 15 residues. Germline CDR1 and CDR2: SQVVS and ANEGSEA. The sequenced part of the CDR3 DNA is TGTAGTTCCCCCGGGACTGGGGGAAACACCGGGCAGCTCTAC. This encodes CSSPGTGGNTGQLY. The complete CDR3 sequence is CSSPGTGGNTGQLYF.

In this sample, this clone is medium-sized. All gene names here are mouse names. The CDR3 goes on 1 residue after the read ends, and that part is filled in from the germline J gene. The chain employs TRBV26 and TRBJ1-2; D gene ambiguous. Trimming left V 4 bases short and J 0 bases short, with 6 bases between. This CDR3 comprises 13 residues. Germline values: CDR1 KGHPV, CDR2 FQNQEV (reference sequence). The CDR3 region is CASSPWPNSDYTF. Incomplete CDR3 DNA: TGTGCCAGCAGTCCTTGGCCAAACTCCGACTACACC.

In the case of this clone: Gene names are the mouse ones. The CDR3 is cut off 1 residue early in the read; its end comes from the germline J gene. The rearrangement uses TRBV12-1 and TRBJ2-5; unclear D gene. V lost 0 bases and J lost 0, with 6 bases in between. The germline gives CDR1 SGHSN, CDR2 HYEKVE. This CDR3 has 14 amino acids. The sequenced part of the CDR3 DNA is TGTGCCAGCTCTCTCGACGGGAACCAAGACACCCAGTAC. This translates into CASSLDGNQDTQY. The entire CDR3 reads CASSLDGNQDTQYF.

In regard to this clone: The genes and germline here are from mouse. CDR3 amino acids: CASGAGGGLRSAETLYF. The DNA read from the CDR3 is TGTGCCAGCGGTGCTGGGGGGGGACTAAGGAGTGCAGAAACGCTGTAT. The rearrangement joins TRBV13-2 to TRBJ2-3, with TRBD2 identical over 9 bases. The sequenced fragment ends 1 residue before the CDR3 boundary, so the rest is inferred from the germline J gene. Trimming removed 3 bases from V and 0 bases from J; junction bases left unmatched: 8. The CDR3 sequence is 17 residues long. Germline CDR1 reads NNHNN; CDR2 reads SYGAGS (reference sequence).

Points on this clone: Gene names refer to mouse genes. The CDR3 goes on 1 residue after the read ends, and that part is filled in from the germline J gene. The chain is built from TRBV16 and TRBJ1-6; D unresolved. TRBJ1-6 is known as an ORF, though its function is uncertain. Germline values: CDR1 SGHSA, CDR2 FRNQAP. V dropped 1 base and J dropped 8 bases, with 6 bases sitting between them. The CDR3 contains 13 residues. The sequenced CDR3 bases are TGTGCAAGCAGCTTAGGAGGAGATTCGCCCCTCTAC. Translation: CASSLGGDSPLY. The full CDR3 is CASSLGGDSPLYF.

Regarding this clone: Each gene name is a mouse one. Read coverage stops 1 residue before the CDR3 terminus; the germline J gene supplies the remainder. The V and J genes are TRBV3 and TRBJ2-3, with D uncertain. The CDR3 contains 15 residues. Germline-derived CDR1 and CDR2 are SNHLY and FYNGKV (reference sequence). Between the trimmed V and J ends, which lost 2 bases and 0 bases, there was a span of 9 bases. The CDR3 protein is CASSLHKSSAETLYF. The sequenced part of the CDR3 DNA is TGTGCCAGCAGCTTACACAAATCTAGTGCAGAAACGCTGTAT.

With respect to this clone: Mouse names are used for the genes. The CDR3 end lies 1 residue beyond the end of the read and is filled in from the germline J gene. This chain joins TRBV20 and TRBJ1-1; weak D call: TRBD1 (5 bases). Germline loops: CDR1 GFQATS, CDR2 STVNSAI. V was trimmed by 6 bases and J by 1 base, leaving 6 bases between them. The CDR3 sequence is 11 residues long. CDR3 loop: CGAGGNTEVFF. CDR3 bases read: TGTGGTGCCGGGGGGAACACAGAAGTCTTC.

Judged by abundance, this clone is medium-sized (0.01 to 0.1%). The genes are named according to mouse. CDR3 bases read: TGTGCCAGCGGTGATGTGGGACTGGGGGGGCGCGAACAGTAC. Protein: CASGDVGLGGREQY. The full CDR3 protein reads CASGDVGLGGREQYF. This chain links TRBV13-2 with TRBJ2-7, with 14 bases aligning to TRBD2. From the germline J gene comes the end of the CDR3, since the read stops 1 residue before it. J gave up 7 bases and V 0 bases, and 3 bases lay outside the gene matches. CDR3 size: 15 residues. The V gene's germline CDR1 is NNHNN and CDR2 SYGAGS (reference sequence).

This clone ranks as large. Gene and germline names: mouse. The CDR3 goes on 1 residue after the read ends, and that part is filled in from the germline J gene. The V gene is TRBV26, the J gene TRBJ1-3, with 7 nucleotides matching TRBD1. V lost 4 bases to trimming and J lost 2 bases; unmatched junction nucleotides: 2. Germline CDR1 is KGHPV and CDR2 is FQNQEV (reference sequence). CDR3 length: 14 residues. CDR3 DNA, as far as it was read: TGTGCCAGCAGTCCTCAGGGGGCTGGAAATACGCTCTAT. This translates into CASSPQGAGNTLY. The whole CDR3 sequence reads CASSPQGAGNTLYF.

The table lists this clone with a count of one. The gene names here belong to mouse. The CDR3 protein is CGARDWGGQDTQYF. CDR3 bases read: TGTGGTGCTAGGGACTGGGGGGGCCAAGACACCCAGTAC. This chain links TRBV20 with TRBJ2-5; 9 positions match TRBD2. The read is 1 residue too short to cover the CDR3 end, so that end is filled in from the germline J gene. V lost 0 bases to trimming and J lost 2 bases; unmatched junction nucleotides: 0. The CDR3 spans 14 residues. Germline CDR1 GFQATS, CDR2 STVNSAI.

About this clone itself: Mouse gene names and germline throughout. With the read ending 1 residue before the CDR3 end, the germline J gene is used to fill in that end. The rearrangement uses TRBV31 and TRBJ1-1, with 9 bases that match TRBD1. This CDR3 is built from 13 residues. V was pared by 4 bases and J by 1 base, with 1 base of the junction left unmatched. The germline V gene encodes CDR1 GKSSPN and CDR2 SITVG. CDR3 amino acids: CAWTDRGNTEVFF. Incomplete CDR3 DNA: TGTGCCTGGACGGACAGGGGAAACACAGAAGTCTTC. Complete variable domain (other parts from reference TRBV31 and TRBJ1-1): AQTIHQWPVAEIKAVGSPLSLGCTIKGKSSPNLYWYWQATGGTLQQLFYSITVGQVESVVQLNLSASRPKDDQFILSTEKLLLSHSGFYLCAWTDRGNTEVFFGKGTRLTVV.

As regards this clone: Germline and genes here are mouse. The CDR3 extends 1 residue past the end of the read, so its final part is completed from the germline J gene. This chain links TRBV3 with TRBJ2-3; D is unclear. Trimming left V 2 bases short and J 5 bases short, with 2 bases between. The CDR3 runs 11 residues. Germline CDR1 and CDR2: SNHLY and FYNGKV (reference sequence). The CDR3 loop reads CASSLRETLYF. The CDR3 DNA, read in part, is TGTGCCAGCAGCTTAAGAGAAACGCTGTAT.

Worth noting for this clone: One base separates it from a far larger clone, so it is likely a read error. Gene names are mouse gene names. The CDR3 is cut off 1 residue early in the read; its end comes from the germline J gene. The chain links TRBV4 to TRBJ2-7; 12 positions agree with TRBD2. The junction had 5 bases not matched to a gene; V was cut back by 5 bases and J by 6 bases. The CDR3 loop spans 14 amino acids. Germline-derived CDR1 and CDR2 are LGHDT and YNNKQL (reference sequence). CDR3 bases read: TGTGCCAGCAGCCACGACTGGGGGGGCTTTGAACAGTAC. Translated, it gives CASSHDWGGFEQY. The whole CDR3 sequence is CASSHDWGGFEQYF.

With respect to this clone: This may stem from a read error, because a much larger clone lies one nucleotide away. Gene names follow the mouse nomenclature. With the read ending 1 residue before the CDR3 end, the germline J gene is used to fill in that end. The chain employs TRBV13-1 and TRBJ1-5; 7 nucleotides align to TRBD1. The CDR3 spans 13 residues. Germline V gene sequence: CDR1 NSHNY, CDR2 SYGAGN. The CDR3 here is CTSSDRVNQAPLF. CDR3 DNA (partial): TGTACCAGCAGTGACAGGGTCAACCAGGCTCCGCTT.

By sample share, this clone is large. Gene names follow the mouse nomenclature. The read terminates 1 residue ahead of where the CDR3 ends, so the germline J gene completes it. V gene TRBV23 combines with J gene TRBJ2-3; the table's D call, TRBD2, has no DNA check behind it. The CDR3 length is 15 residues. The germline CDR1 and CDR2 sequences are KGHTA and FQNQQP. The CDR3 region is CSSSQLGNSAETLYF. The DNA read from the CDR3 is TGCTCCAGCAGTCAATTGGGGAATAGTGCAGAAACGCTGTAT.

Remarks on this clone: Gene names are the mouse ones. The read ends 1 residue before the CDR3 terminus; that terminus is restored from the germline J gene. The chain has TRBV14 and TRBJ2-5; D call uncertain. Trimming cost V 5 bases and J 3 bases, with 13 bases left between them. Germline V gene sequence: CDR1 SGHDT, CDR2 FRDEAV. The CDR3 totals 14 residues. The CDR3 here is CASSRQIGQDTQYF. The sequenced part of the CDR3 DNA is TGTGCCAGCAGCCGACAAATCGGGCAAGACACCCAGTAC.

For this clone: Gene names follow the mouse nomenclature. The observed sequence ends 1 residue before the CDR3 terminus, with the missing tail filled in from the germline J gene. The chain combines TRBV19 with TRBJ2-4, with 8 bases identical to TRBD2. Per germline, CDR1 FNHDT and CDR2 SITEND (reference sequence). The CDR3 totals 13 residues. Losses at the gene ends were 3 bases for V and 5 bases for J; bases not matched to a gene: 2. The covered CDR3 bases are TGTGCCAGCAGTAGGGGGGGGGCAAACACCTTGTAC. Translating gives CASSRGGANTLY. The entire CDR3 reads CASSRGGANTLYF.

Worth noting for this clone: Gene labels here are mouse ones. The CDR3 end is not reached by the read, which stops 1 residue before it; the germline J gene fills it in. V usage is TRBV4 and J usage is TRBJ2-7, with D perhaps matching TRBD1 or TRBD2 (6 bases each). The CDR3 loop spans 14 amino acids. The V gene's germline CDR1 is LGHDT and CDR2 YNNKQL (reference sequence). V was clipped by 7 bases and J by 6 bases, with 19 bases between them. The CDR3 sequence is CASTYDSGGFEQYF. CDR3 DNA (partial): TGTGCCAGCACCTACGACTCCGGGGGCTTTGAACAGTAC.

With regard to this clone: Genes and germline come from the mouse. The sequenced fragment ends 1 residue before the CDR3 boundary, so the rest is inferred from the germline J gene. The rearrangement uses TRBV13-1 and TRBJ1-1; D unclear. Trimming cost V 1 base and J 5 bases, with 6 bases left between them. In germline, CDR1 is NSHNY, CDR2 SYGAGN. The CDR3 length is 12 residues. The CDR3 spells CASSDWRTEVFF. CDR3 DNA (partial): TGTGCCAGCAGTGATTGGCGGACAGAAGTCTTC.